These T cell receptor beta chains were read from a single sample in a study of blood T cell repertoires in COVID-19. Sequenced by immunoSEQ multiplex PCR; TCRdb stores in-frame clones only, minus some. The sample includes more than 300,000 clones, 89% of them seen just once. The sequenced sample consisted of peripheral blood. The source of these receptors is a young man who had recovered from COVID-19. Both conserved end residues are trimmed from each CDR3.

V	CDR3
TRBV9	ASSVVDGNGEKLF
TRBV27	ASSFKAGREQF
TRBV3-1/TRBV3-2	ASSHGTSTDTQY
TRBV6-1	ASSEADLRTVWAGELF
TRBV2	ASRGTDMNTGELF
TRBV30	ARWTGGNTEAF
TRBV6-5	ASSYSAQFYEQY
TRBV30	AWTKSGNTIY
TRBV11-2	ASRIRQGSEKLF
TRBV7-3	ASSLSSGRGDEQF
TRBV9	ASSVALAGVTGANVLT